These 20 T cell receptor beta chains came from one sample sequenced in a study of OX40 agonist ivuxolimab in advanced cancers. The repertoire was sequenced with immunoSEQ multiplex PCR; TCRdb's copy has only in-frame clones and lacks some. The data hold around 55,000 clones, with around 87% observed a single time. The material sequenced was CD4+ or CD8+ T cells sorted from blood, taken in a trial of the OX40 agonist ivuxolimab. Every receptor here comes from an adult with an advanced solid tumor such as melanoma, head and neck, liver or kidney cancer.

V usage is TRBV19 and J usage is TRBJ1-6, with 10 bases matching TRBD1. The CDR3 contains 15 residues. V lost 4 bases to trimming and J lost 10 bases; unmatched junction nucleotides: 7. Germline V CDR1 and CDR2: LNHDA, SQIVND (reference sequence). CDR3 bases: TGTGCCAGTAGTACGTACCGGGACAGGGGATCACCCCTCCACTTT. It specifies CASSTYRDRGSPLHF. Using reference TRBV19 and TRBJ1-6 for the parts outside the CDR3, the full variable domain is DGGITQSPKYLFRKEGQNVTLSCEQNLNHDAMYWYRQDPGQGLRLIYYSQIVNDFQKGDIAEGYSVSREKKESFPLTVTSAQKNPTAFYLCASSTYRDRGSPLHFGNGTRLTVT.

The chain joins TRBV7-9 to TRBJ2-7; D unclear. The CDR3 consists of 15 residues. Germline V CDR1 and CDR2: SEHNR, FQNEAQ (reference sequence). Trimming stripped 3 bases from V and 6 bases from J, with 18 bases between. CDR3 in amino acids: CASSFKSGRNPEQYF. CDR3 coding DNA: TGTGCCAGCAGCTTCAAATCGGGCAGGAACCCCGAGCAGTACTTC. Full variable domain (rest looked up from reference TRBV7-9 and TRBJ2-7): DTGVSQNPRHKITKRGQNVTFRCDPISEHNRLYWYRQTLGQGPEFLTYFQNEAQLEKSRLLSDRFSAERPKGSFSTLEIQRTEQGDSAMYLCASSFKSGRNPEQYFGPGTRLTVT.

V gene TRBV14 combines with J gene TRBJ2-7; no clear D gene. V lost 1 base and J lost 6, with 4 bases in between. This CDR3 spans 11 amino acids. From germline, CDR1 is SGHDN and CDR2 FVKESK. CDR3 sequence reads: CASSQVAEQYF. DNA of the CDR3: TGTGCCAGCAGCCAAGTGGCCGAGCAGTACTTC.

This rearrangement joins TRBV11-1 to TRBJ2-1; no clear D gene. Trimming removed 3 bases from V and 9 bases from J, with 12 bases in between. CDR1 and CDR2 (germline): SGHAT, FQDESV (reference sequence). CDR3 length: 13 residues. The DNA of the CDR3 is TGTGCCAGCAGCTTGCCCTCCCTAAGTGAGCAGTTCTTC. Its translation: CASSLPSLSEQFF. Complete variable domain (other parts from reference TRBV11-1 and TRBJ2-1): EAEVAQSPRYKITEKSQAVAFWCDPISGHATLYWYRQILGQGPELLVQFQDESVVDDSQLPKDRFSAERLKGVDSTLKIQPAELGDSAMYLCASSLPSLSEQFFGPGTRLTVL.

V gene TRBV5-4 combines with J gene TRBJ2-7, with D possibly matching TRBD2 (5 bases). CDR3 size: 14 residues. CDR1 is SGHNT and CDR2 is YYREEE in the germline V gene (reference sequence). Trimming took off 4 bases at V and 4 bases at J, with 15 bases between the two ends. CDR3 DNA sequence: TGTGCCAGCAGCACCCCCACGGGAAAGTACGAGCAGTACTTC. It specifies CASSTPTGKYEQYF.

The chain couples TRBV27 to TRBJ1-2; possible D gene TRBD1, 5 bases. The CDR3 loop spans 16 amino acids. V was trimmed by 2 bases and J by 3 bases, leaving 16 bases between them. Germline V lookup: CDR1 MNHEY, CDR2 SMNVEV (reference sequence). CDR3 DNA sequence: TGTGCCAGCAGTTTAAGGAAAGGTCGGGGCCACTATGGCTACACCTTC. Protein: CASSLRKGRGHYGYTF.

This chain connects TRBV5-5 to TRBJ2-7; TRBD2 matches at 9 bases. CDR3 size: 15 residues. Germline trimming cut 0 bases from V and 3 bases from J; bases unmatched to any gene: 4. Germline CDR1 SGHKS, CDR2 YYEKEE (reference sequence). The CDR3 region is CASSLGLAGIYEQYF. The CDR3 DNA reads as TGTGCCAGCAGCTTGGGCCTAGCGGGGATCTACGAGCAGTACTTC.

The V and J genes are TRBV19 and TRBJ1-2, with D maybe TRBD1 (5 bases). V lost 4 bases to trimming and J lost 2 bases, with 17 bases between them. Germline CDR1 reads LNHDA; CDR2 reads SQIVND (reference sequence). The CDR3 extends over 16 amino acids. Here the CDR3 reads CASSSPRVRGNYGYTF. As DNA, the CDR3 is TGTGCCAGTAGTAGCCCCCGTGTGCGGGGCAACTATGGCTACACCTTC. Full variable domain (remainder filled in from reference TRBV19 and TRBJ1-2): DGGITQSPKYLFRKEGQNVTLSCEQNLNHDAMYWYRQDPGQGLRLIYYSQIVNDFQKGDIAEGYSVSREKKESFPLTVTSAQKNPTAFYLCASSSPRVRGNYGYTFGSGTRLTVV.

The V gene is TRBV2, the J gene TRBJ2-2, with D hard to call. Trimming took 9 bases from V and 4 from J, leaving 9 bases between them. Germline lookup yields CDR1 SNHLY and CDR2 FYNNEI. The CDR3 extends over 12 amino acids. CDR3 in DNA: TGTGCCAGTAGGCGCTCCACCGGGGAGCTGTTTTTT. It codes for CASRRSTGELFF.

CDR3 sequence (DNA): TGTGCCAGCAGTGGGGACCGCTCCTATGGCTACACCTTC. Translating gives CASSGDRSYGYTF. This sequence joins TRBV6-5 and TRBJ1-2; weak D call: TRBD1 (5 bases). The CDR3 is made up of 13 amino acids. The germline V gene encodes CDR1 MNHEY and CDR2 SVGAGI. V was pared by 5 bases and J by 4 bases, with 11 bases between.

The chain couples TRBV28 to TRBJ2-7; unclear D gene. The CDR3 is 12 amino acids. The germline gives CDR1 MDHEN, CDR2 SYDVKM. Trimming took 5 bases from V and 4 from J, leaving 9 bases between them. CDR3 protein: CASSRQVYEQYF. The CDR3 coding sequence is TGTGCCAGCAGTCGGCAGGTTTACGAGCAGTACTTC.

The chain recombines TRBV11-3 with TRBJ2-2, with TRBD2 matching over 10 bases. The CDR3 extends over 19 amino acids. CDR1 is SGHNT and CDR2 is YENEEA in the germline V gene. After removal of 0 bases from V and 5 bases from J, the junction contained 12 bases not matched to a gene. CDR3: CASSLDDVAGGFLTGELFF. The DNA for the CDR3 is TGTGCCAGCAGCTTAGATGATGTAGCGGGAGGTTTCTTAACCGGGGAGCTGTTTTTT.

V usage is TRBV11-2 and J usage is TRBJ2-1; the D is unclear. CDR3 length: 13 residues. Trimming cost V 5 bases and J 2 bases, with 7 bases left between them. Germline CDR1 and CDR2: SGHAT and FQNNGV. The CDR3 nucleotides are TGTGCCAGCAGCGTATGGACCTACAATGAGCAGTTCTTC. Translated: CASSVWTYNEQFF.

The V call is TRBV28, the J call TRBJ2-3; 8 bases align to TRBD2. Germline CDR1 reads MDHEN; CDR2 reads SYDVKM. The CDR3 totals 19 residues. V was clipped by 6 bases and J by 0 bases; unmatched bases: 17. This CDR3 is CASSPLLREDEYSTDTQYF. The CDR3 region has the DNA TGTGCCAGCAGCCCTCTCCTGCGGGAGGACGAGTACAGCACAGATACGCAGTATTTT.

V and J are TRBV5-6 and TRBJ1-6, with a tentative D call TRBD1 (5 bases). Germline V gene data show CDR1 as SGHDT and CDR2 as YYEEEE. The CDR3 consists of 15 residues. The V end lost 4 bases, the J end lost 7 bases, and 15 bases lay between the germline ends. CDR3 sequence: CASSPWQGGNSPLHF. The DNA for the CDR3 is TGTGCCAGCAGCCCGTGGCAGGGCGGCAATTCACCCCTCCACTTT.

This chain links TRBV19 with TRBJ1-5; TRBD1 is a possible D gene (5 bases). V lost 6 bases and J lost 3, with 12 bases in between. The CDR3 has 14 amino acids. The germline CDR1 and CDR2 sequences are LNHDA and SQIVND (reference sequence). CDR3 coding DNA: TGTGCCAGTAGGGGGGAGAGGGACAATCAGCCCCAGCATTTT. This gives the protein CASRGERDNQPQHF.

The CDR3 sequence is CASSFNKGMTDTQYF. The CDR3 nucleotides are TGTGCCAGCAGCTTTAATAAGGGTATGACAGATACGCAGTATTTT. The chain has TRBV7-9 and TRBJ2-3; no reliable D call. The CDR3 is 15 residues long. Trimming cost V 3 bases and J 3 bases, with 13 bases left between them. CDR1 and CDR2 (germline): SEHNR, FQNEAQ (reference sequence). The variable domain in full, completed from reference TRBV7-9 and TRBJ2-3, reads DTGVSQNPRHKITKRGQNVTFRCDPISEHNRLYWYRQTLGQGPEFLTYFQNEAQLEKSRLLSDRFSAERPKGSFSTLEIQRTEQGDSAMYLCASSFNKGMTDTQYFGPGTRLTVL.

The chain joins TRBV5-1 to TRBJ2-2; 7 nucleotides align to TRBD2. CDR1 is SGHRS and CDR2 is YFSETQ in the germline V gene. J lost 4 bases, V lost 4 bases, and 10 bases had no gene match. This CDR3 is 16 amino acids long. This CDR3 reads CASSLASGVATGELFF. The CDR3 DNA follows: TGCGCCAGCAGCCTCGCTAGCGGAGTGGCCACCGGGGAGCTGTTTTTT.

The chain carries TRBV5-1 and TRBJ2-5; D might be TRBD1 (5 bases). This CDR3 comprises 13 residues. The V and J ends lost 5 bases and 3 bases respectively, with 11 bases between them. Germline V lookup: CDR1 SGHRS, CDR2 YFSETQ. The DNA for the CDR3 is TGCGCCAGCAGTTCCAGCAGGGAAGAGACCCAGTACTTC. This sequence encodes CASSSSREETQYF. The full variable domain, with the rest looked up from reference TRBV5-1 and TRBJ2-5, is KAGVTQTPRYLIKTRGQQVTLSCSPISGHRSVSWYQQTPGQGLQFLFEYFSETQRNKGNFPGRFSGRQFSNSRSEMNVSTLELGDSALYLCASSSSREETQYFGPGTRLLVL.

The CDR3 here is CASSEWAAGGGYTF. CDR3 nucleotide sequence: TGTGCCAGCAGTGAGTGGGCCGCGGGGGGTGGCTACACCTTC. V usage is TRBV6-1 and J usage is TRBJ1-2, with D tentatively TRBD1 (5 bases). The CDR3 totals 14 residues. The V gene's germline CDR1 is MNHNS and CDR2 SASEGT. V was clipped by 3 bases and J by 7 bases, with 15 bases between them.